Following are 2 T cell receptor beta chains from one sample sequenced in a study of blood T cell repertoires in COVID-19. Measured with immunoSEQ multiplex PCR; TCRdb has only the in-frame clones, and not every one. The profile shows under 300,000 clones, approximately 83% of them singletons. The source material was peripheral blood. The receptors derive from a man under 40 who had recovered from COVID-19.

The CDR3 reads CAISGTSGGYYEQYF. The CDR3 DNA reads TGTGCCATCAGTGGGACTAGCGGGGGGTACTACGAGCAGTACTTC. This chain links TRBV10-3 with TRBJ2-7, with TRBD2 matching over 14 bases. Germline V gives CDR1 ENHRY, CDR2 SYGVKD. The V gene end was trimmed by 4 bases and the J gene end by 3 bases; junction bases not matched to a gene: 2. The CDR3 spans 15 residues.

V gene TRBV7-2 combines with J gene TRBJ1-3; D is unclear. This CDR3 spans 14 amino acids. V lost 1 base, J lost 1 base, and 5 bases lay in between. The germline V gene encodes CDR1 SGHTA and CDR2 FQGNSA. This CDR3 is CASSLGTSGNTIYF. CDR3 sequence (DNA): TGTGCCAGCAGCTTAGGGACTTCTGGAAACACCATATATTTT.